This T cell receptor (beta chain) appears in the sequencing data of a study of cytomegalovirus exposure and HLA in healthy donors. PCR employed 60 Vbeta and 13 Jbeta primers. Sequenced by immunoSEQ multiplex PCR; TCRdb stores in-frame clones only, minus some. The sample comprises about 160,000 clones, approximately 82% of which are singletons, and 5% to 7% rests with the top ten. Per the germline V gene, CDR1 is MNHNY and CDR2 is SVGAGI (reference sequence). The CDR3 spans 12 residues. Trimming took off 4 bases at V and 5 bases at J, with 7 bases between the two ends. While unrecorded immune exposures were likely, the donors were nominally healthy when sampled. On this clone itself: Its antigen is as yet unknown.

Points from the study as a whole: Excluded: some indistinguishable V segments such as TRBV6-2 and TRBV6-3.

The chain is built from TRBV6-6 and TRBJ2-3; D uncertain. This clonotype was obtained from a man in his fifties or sixties in good health and CMV-seropositive. The sequencing input was PBMCs. The CDR3 protein is CASSSPQDTQYF. CDR3 nucleotide sequence: TGTGCCAGCAGTTCCCCCCAAGATACGCAGTATTTT.